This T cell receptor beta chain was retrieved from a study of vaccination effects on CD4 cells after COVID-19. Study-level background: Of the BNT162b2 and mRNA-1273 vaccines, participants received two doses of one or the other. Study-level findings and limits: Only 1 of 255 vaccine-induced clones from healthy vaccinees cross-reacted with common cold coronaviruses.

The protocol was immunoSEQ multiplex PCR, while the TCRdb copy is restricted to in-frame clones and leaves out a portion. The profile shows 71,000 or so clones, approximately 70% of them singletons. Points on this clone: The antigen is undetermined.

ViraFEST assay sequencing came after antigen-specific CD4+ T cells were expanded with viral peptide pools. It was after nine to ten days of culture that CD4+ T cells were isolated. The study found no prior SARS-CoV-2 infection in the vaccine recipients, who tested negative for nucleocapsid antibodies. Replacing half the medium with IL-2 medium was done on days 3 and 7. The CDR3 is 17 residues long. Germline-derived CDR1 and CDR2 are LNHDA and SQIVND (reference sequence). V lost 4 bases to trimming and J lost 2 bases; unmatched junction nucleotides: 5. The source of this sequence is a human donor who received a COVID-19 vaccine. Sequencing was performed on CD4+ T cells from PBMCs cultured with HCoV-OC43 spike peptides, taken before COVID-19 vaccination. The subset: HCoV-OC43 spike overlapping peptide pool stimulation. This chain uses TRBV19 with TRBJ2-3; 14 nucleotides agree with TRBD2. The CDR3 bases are TGTGCCAGTAGTAAGGGACTAGCGGGGGTGATCACAGATACGCAGTATTTT. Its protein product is CASSKGLAGVITDTQYF.